These 11 T cell receptor beta chains came from one sample sequenced in a study of blood T cell repertoires in COVID-19. TCRdb's table, derived via immunoSEQ multiplex PCR, lists solely in-frame clones and lacks some. The table lists about 150,000 clones, 80% to 90% of them singletons. The sample comprised peripheral blood. The receptors shown here come from an older man with acute or convalescent COVID-19.

The V and J genes are TRBV18 and TRBJ2-6, with 9 positions matching TRBD1. The CDR3 covers 17 residues. Losses at the gene ends were 6 bases for V and 4 bases for J; bases not matched to a gene: 10. Germline V gene lookup returns CDR1 KGHSH and CDR2 LQKENI. The CDR3 DNA reads as TGTGCCAGCTCTCCTACAGGGGGCGCCTTCGGGGCCAACGTCCTGACTTTC. Protein sequence: CASSPTGGAFGANVLTF. The complete variable domain, with remaining parts taken from reference TRBV18 and TRBJ2-6, reads NAGVMQNPRHLVRRRGQEARLRCSPMKGHSHVYWYRQLPEEGLKFMVYLQKENIIDESGMPKERFSAEFPKEGPSILRIQQVVRGDSAAYFCASSPTGGAFGANVLTFGAGSRLTVL.

CDR3 DNA sequence: TGTGCCAGCAGTTTACGGGTTGGCGAGCAGTACTTC. Its protein product is CASSLRVGEQYF. V gene TRBV28 combines with J gene TRBJ2-7; D unresolved. From germline, CDR1 is MDHEN and CDR2 SYDVKM. The CDR3 runs to 12 residues. Deletions cut 2 bases from V and 6 bases from J, with 8 bases between.

CDR3 in amino acids: CASSQDDRVSGNTIYF. The CDR3 DNA is TGTGCCAGCAGCCAGGACGACAGGGTGTCTGGAAACACCATATATTTT. The chain combines TRBV4-2 with TRBJ1-3, with 7 bases that match TRBD1. Germline CDR1 reads LGHNA; CDR2 reads YNFKEQ. CDR3 length: 16 residues. V lost 3 bases, J lost 1 base, and 6 bases stayed unmatched.

The CDR3 DNA reads TGTGCCAGCAGTTTCCCGAGACAGGGAGTAAATGAGCAGTTCTTC. This gives the protein CASSFPRQGVNEQFF. V and J are TRBV28 and TRBJ2-1; 7 positions match TRBD1. Germline lookup yields CDR1 MDHEN and CDR2 SYDVKM. V dropped 3 bases and J dropped 7; count of bases not matched to a gene: 9. The CDR3 runs 15 residues.

The rearrangement joins TRBV5-1 to TRBJ2-7; 9 bases map to TRBD1. CDR1 and CDR2 from the germline V gene are SGHRS and YFSETQ. Germline trimming cut 4 bases from V and 5 bases from J; bases unmatched to any gene: 7. This CDR3 is built from 14 residues. The CDR3 DNA sequence: TGCGCCAGCAGCGATGGACAGGGGTACCACGAGCAGTACTTC. Its translation is CASSDGQGYHEQYF.

In its sample, this clone was seen a few times. The gene calls are TRBV19 and TRBJ2-2; a possible D gene is TRBD2 (5 bases). The V end was cut by 5 bases, the J end by 6 bases, with 16 bases between. The CDR3 length is 15 residues. The germline V gene has CDR1 LNHDA and CDR2 SQIVND (reference sequence). CDR3 sequence reads: CASSPGGLPPGELFF. Here the CDR3 DNA reads TGTGCCAGTAGTCCCGGAGGCCTCCCCCCCGGGGAGCTGTTTTTT. Full variable domain (rest looked up from reference TRBV19 and TRBJ2-2): DGGITQSPKYLFRKEGQNVTLSCEQNLNHDAMYWYRQDPGQGLRLIYYSQIVNDFQKGDIAEGYSVSREKKESFPLTVTSAQKNPTAFYLCASSPGGLPPGELFFGEGSRLTVL.

This clone was recorded only once. The V call is TRBV2, the J call TRBJ2-7, with D perhaps TRBD1 (6 bases). Trimming took off 6 bases at V and 5 bases at J, with 20 bases between the two ends. The CDR3 consists of 15 residues. The V gene's germline CDR1 is SNHLY and CDR2 FYNNEI. As DNA, the CDR3 is TGTGCCAGCAGGAGGACAGAAGGTGTCGGACACGAGCAGTACTTC. It encodes CASRRTEGVGHEQYF.

DNA for the CDR3: TGTGCCAGCAGCCGACTAGCGGGAGGATTGGGTGAGCAGTTCTTC. Amino acids: CASSRLAGGLGEQFF. V gene TRBV7-3 combines with J gene TRBJ2-1, with 13 bases aligning to TRBD2. CDR1 and CDR2 from the germline V gene are SGHTA and FQGTGA. The CDR3 extends over 15 amino acids. The J segment lost 9 bases and the V segment lost 5 bases, leaving 7 bases of the junction unmatched.

The chain recombines TRBV6-1 with TRBJ2-2, with D possibly TRBD2 on 6 matching bases. There are 14 residues in the CDR3. V lost 2 bases and J lost 8, with 12 bases in between. Looked up from germline, CDR1 is MNHNS and CDR2 is SASEGT. DNA for the CDR3: TGTGCCAGCAGTGAATTTCCGGGAGCAGGGGAGCTGTTTTTT. Encoded protein: CASSEFPGAGELFF.

The chain joins TRBV10-2 to TRBJ2-1, with 10 bases lining up with TRBD2. The V segment lost 5 bases and the J segment 0 bases; nucleotides outside the gene matches: 10. The CDR3 is made up of 18 amino acids. Germline CDR1 and CDR2: WSHSY and SAAADI. The CDR3 coding sequence is TGCGCCAGCAGTTGGGCTAGCGGGAGCGCGAACTCCTACAATGAGCAGTTCTTC. Translating gives CASSWASGSANSYNEQFF.

The chain is built from TRBV14 and TRBJ2-3, with 9 bases aligning to TRBD2. This CDR3 has 17 residues. Germline V gene lookup returns CDR1 SGHDN and CDR2 FVKESK. V was pared by 7 bases and J by 0 bases, with 11 bases of the junction left unmatched. The CDR3 protein is CASNPISTSGSTDTQYF. The CDR3 DNA reads TGTGCCAGCAACCCAATTTCGACTAGCGGAAGCACAGATACGCAGTATTTT.